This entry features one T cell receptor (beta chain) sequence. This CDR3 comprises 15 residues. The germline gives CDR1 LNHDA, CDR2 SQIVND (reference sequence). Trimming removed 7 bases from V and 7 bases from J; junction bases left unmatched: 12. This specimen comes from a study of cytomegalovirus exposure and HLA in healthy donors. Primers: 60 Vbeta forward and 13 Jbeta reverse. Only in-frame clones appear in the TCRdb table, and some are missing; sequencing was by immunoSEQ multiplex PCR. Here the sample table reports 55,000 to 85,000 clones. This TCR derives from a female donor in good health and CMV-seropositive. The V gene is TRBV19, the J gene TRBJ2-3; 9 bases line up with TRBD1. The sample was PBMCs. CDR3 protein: CASTRTGAFSNTQYF. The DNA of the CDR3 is TGTGCCAGTACCAGGACAGGGGCCTTTTCAAATACGCAGTATTTT.